A single T cell receptor (beta chain) is shown here with its context. The antigen is unknown. The table came from immunoSEQ multiplex PCR; TCRdb's copy has only in-frame clones and leaves some out. The sample lists over 20,000 clones; 84% were seen once. The data originate from a study of PD-1 blockade in classical Hodgkin lymphoma. About the research overall: On a schedule of every 2 weeks, patients received nivolumab 3 mg/kg intravenously.

The CDR3 consists of 15 residues. Trimming took off 2 bases at V and 6 bases at J, with 15 bases between the two ends. Germline-derived CDR1 and CDR2 are SGDLS and YYNGEE. Brentuximab vedotin exposure varied among the patients, all of whom had relapsed after autologous stem cell transplantation. Thawed PBMCs were the source of CD4+ T cells, purified by magnetic negative selection. Overall study findings and caveats: Nivolumab initiated under 1 year post-ASCT led to patient exclusion. Unlike CD8+ TCR diversity, which did not rise significantly by C4D1, CD4+ TCR diversity did. Reported baseline diversity: healthy donors highest, relapsed/refractory patients lowest.

This receptor was obtained from a human donor with classical Hodgkin lymphoma. The V call is TRBV9, the J call TRBJ1-3; D gene uncertain. The source material was CD4+ T cells from blood, sampled at baseline. The CDR3 is CASSVAGPRSNTIYF. The CDR3 DNA sequence: TGTGCCAGCAGCGTGGCAGGACCTAGGTCAAACACCATATATTTT.